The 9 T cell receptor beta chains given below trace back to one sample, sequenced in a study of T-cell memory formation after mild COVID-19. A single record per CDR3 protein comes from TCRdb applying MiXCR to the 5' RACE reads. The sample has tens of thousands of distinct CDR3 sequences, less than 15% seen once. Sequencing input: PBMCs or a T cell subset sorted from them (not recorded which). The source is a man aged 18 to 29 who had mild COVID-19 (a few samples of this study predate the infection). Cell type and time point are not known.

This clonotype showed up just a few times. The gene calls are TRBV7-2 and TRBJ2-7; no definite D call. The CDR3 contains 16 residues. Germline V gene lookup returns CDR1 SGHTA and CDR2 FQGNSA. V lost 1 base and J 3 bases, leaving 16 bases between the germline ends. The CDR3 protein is CASSLVFRLGFYEQYF. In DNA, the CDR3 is TGTGCCAGCAGCTTAGTATTTCGGCTGGGATTCTACGAGCAGTACTTC.

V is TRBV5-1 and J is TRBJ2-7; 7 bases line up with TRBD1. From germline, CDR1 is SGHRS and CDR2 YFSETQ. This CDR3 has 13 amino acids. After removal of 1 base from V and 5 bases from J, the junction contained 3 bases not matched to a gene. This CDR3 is CASSLTGVDEQYV. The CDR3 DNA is TGCGCCAGCAGCTTGACAGGGGTAGACGAGCAGTACGTC.

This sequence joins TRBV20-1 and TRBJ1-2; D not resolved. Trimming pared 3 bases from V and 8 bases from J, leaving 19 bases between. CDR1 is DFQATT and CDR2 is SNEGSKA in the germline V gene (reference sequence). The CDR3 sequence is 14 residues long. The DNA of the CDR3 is TGCAGTGCTAGGGCTAAAGGCCGACCGGACGGCTACACCTTC. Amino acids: CSARAKGRPDGYTF.

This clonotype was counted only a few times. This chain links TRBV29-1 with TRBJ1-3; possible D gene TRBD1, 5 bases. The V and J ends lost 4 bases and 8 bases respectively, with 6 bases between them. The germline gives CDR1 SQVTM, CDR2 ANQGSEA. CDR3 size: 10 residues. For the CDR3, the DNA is TGCAGCGTTGGGGACGACACCATATATTTT. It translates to CSVGDDTIYF. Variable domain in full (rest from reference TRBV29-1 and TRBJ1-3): SAVISQKPSRDICQRGTSLTIQCQVDSQVTMMFWYRQQPGQSLTLIATANQGSEATYESGFVIDKFPISRPNLTFSTLTVSNMSPEDSSIYLCSVGDDTIYFGEGSWLTVV.

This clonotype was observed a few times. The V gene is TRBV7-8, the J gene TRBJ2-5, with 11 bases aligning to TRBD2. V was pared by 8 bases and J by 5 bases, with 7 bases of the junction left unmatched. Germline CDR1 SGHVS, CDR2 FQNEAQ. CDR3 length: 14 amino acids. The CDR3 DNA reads TGTGCCAGCGTAGCGGGGGGGCCGCGGGAGACCCAGTACTTC. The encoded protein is CASVAGGPRETQYF.

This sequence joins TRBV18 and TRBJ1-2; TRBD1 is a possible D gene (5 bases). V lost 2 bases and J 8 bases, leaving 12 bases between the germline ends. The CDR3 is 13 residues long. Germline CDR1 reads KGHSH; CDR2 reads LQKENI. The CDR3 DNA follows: TGTGCCAGCTCACCATCCGACAGCAGGGGCTACACCTTC. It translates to CASSPSDSRGYTF.

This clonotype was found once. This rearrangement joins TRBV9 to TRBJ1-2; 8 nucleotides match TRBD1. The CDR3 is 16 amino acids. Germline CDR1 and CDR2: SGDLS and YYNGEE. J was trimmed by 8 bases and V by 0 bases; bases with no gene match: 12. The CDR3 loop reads CASSVDPSTGAEGYTF. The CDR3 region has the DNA TGTGCCAGCAGCGTAGATCCCTCGACAGGGGCGGAGGGCTACACCTTC.

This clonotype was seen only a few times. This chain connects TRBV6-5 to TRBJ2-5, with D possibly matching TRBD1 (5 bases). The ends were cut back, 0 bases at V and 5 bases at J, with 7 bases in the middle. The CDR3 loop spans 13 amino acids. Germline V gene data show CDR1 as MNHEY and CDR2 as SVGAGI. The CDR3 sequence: CASSYSGAETQYF. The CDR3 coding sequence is TGTGCCAGCAGTTACTCAGGGGCCGAGACCCAGTACTTC.

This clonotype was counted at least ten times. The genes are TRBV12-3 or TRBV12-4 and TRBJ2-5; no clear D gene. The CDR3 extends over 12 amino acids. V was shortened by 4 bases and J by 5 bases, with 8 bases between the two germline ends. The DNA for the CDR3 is TGTGCCAGCAGTTCCCCTATGGAGACCCAGTACTTC. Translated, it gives CASSSPMETQYF.